This passage covers 13 T cell receptor beta chains from one sample sequenced in a study of shared clonotypes between healthy human individuals. Repertoires were generated with immunoSEQ multiplex PCR, while TCRdb's copy carries only in-frame clones and drops some. Here the sample spans 2 million or so clones, about 95% being singletons. Sequenced input: naive CD4+ T cells sorted from blood. Noted subset: CD45RA+ positively selected. The receptors derive from a man aged 18-30 years in good health.

This chain links TRBV7-2 with TRBJ1-2; D gene ambiguous. Germline CDR1 and CDR2: SGHTA and FQGNSA. The ends were cut back, 4 bases at V and 0 bases at J, with 15 bases in the middle. The CDR3 spans 16 residues. In nucleotides, the CDR3 is TGTGCCAGCAGCTGGGAGTCTACGGGCACTAACTATGGCTACACCTTC. This codes for CASSWESTGTNYGYTF.

The chain is built from TRBV5-1 and TRBJ2-1; 9 nucleotides align to TRBD2. J lost 8 bases, V lost 2 bases, and 8 bases had no gene match. Germline CDR1 is SGHRS and CDR2 is YFSETQ. CDR3 length equals 15 residues. CDR3 sequence reads: CASSFAGGLSYEQFF. The CDR3 DNA reads as TGCGCCAGCAGCTTCGCGGGGGGGCTTTCTTATGAGCAGTTCTTC.

This clone has at least ten counts. The V call is TRBV4-1, the J call TRBJ2-5; D ambiguous. This CDR3 has 13 amino acids. V gave up 3 bases and J gave up 0 bases, with 5 bases separating them. Germline CDR1 reads MGHRA; CDR2 reads YSYEKL. The CDR3, as DNA: TGCGCCAGCAGCCAGAAGGACCAAGAGACCCAGTACTTC. Translating gives CASSQKDQETQYF.

This chain joins TRBV7-9 and TRBJ2-5; 7 bases line up with TRBD1. Germline V CDR1 and CDR2: SEHNR, FQNEAQ (reference sequence). V lost 8 bases to trimming and J lost 0 bases; unmatched junction nucleotides: 9. The length of the CDR3 is 15 residues. CDR3 amino acids: CASFRGQTYQETQYF. As DNA, the CDR3 is TGTGCCAGCTTTAGGGGACAGACATACCAAGAGACCCAGTACTTC.

The chain is built from TRBV11-2 and TRBJ2-1; 7 bases are shared with TRBD1. CDR1 is SGHAT and CDR2 is FQNNGV in the germline V gene. J gave up 4 bases and V 8 bases, and 11 bases lay outside the gene matches. The CDR3 length is 15 residues. The CDR3 loop is CASGYDRAPYNEQFF. The CDR3 nucleotides are TGTGCCAGCGGTTACGACAGGGCGCCGTACAATGAGCAGTTCTTC.

V usage is TRBV23-1 and J usage is TRBJ2-7; TRBD2 matches 8 bases. TRBV23-1 is noted as an ORF with a role that remains uncertain. The trim removed 7 bases at V and 1 base at J, leaving 9 bases unmatched. The CDR3 runs 15 residues. The CDR3 protein is CASIDVPSGSYEQYF. Written as DNA, the CDR3 is TGCGCCAGCATCGACGTCCCTAGCGGGTCCTACGAGCAGTACTTC.

The V gene is TRBV21-1, the J gene TRBJ2-7. TRBV21-1 corresponds to a pseudogene. This CDR3 has 8 amino acids. CDR3: CAKSEQYF. CDR3 DNA sequence: TGTGCCAAATCCGAGCAGTACTTC.

This clone was seen just once. The chain combines TRBV11-3 with TRBJ1-6; 7 bases map to TRBD1. CDR1 is SGHNT, CDR2 YENEEA, per germline. With V trimmed by 3 bases and J by 9 bases, 5 bases remained unmatched. This CDR3 has 14 amino acids. In nucleotides, the CDR3 is TGTGCCAGCAGCTTTTACAGGGGTGGTTCACCCCTCCACTTT. Its translation is CASSFYRGGSPLHF.

The V and J genes are TRBV18 and TRBJ2-4, with D possibly called TRBD1 or TRBD2 (6 bases each). Between the trimmed V and J ends, which lost 3 bases and 4 bases, there was a span of 10 bases. This CDR3 has 14 residues. The germline gives CDR1 KGHSH, CDR2 LQKENI. CDR3 DNA sequence: TGTGCCAGCTCACCGCGGGACAATAAAAACATTCAGTACTTC. It translates to CASSPRDNKNIQYF.

V gene TRBV19 combines with J gene TRBJ2-3; 10 bases are a match to TRBD2. The CDR3 length is 18 residues. Germline V gene data show CDR1 as LNHDA and CDR2 as SQIVND (reference sequence). V shed 3 bases and J 2 bases; nucleotides not matched to a gene: 11. The CDR3 bases are TGTGCCAGTAGTATGGGGGCAGCGGGAGGGAGGTACACAGATACGCAGTATTTT. This encodes CASSMGAAGGRYTDTQYF. The full variable domain, completed using reference TRBV19 and TRBJ2-3, is DGGITQSPKYLFRKEGQNVTLSCEQNLNHDAMYWYRQDPGQGLRLIYYSQIVNDFQKGDIAEGYSVSREKKESFPLTVTSAQKNPTAFYLCASSMGAAGGRYTDTQYFGPGTRLTVL.

The V gene is TRBV5-1, the J gene TRBJ1-4; the D is unclear. Germline loops: CDR1 SGHRS, CDR2 YFSETQ. The CDR3 loop spans 14 amino acids. Between the trimmed V and J ends, which lost 4 bases and 5 bases, there was a span of 12 bases. The CDR3 reads CASSGWAFNEKLFF. As DNA, the CDR3 is TGCGCCAGCAGCGGGTGGGCTTTCAATGAAAAACTGTTTTTT.

J is TRBJ2-3 and V is TRBV10-3; tentatively, D is TRBD2 (6 bases). The CDR3 spans 16 residues. The germline CDR1 and CDR2 sequences are ENHRY and SYGVKD. Between the trimmed V and J ends, which lost 0 bases and 2 bases, there was a span of 12 bases. The CDR3 DNA reads as TGTGCCATCAGTGAGTCGAGCGGCGGGATCACAGATACGCAGTATTTT. Translation: CAISESSGGITDTQYF.

The V and J genes are TRBV10-2 and TRBJ2-7; the match to TRBD1 covers 8 bases. V lost 2 bases and J lost 0; bases outside the gene matches: 6. The germline V gene encodes CDR1 WSHSY and CDR2 SAAADI. The CDR3 has 16 residues. The CDR3 DNA sequence: TGCGCCAGCAGTGAGCTGGGACAGGCCAACTCCTACGAGCAGTACTTC. It codes for CASSELGQANSYEQYF.